This T cell receptor beta chain was captured by sequencing in a study of blood T cell repertoires in COVID-19. V shed 1 base, J shed 0 bases, and the junction held 11 bases outside the gene matches. This CDR3 region has 19 residues. Looked up from germline, CDR1 is SGHNT and CDR2 is YYREEE (reference sequence). The assay was immunoSEQ multiplex PCR, and TCRdb's table has in-frame clones only and misses some. The sample includes approximately 400,000 clones, 81% of them seen just once. V and J are TRBV5-4 and TRBJ2-2; 8 bases line up with TRBD2. The clonotype originates from a human donor with acute or convalescent COVID-19. The donor label of this sample is uncertain. The source material was peripheral blood. CDR3 residues: CASSLRIGGGNANTGELFF. CDR3 coding DNA: TGTGCCAGCAGCTTGCGAATTGGCGGGGGGAACGCGAACACCGGGGAGCTGTTTTTT.